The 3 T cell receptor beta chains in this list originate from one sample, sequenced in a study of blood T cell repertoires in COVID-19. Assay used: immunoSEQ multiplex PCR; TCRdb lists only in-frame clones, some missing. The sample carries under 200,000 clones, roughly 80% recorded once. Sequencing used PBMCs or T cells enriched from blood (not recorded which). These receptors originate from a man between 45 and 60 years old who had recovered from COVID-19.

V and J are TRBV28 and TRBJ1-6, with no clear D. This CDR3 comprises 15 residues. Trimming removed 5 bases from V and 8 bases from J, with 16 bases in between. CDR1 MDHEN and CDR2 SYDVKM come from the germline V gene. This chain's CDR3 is CASSAPGGRDSPLHF. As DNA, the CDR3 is TGTGCCAGCAGTGCCCCCGGCGGGCGGGATTCACCCCTCCACTTT.

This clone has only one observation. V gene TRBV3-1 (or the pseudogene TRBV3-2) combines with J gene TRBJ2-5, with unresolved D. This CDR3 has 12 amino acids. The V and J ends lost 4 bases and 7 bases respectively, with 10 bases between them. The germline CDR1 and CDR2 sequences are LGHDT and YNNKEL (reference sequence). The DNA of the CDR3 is TGTGCCAGCAGCCCTCGGGTCGGGACCCAGTACTTC. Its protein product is CASSPRVGTQYF.

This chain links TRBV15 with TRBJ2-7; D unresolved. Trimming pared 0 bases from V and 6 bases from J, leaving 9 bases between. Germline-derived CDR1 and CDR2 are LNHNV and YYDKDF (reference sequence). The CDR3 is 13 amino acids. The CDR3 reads CATSRDQIGEQYF. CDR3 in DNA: TGTGCCACCAGCAGAGATCAGATTGGCGAGCAGTACTTC. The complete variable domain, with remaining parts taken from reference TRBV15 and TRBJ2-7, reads DAMVIQNPRYQVTQFGKPVTLSCSQTLNHNVMYWYQQKSSQAPKLLFHYYDKDFNNEADTPDNFQSRRPNTSFCFLDIRSPGLGDTAMYLCATSRDQIGEQYFGPGTRLTVT.